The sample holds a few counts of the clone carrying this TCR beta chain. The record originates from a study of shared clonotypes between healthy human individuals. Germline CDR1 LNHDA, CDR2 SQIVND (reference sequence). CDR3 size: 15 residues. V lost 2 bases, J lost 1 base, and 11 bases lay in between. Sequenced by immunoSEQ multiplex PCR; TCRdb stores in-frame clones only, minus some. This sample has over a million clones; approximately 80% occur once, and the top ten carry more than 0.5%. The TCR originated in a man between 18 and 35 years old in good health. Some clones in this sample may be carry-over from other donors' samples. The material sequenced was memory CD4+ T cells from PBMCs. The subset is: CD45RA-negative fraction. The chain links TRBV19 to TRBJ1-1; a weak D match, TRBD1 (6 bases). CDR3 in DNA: TGTGCCAGTAGTATATTGGGCAGGGGGAACACTGAAGCTTTCTTT. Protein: CASSILGRGNTEAFF. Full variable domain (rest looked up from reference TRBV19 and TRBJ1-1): DGGITQSPKYLFRKEGQNVTLSCEQNLNHDAMYWYRQDPGQGLRLIYYSQIVNDFQKGDIAEGYSVSREKKESFPLTVTSAQKNPTAFYLCASSILGRGNTEAFFGQGTRLTVV.